One and the same sample provided the 13 T cell receptor beta chains below, sequenced in a study of blood T cells in healthy people across ages. The authors ran a second PCR of about 7 to 11 cycles using a sample-barcoded 5' primer and a J-beta primer mix. TCRdb processed the 5' RACE reads anew with MiXCR; each CDR3 protein has one entry. The sample lists 600,000 to 800,000 distinct CDR3 sequences, 21% occurring once. Sequencing used blood. Source of these receptors: a man between 65 and 85 years old in good health.

This clonotype was found many times. This sequence joins TRBV20-1 and TRBJ2-7; the match to TRBD2 covers 9 bases. This CDR3 is 16 amino acids long. Trimming removed 0 bases from V and 2 bases from J; junction bases left unmatched: 8. Germline CDR1 is DFQATT and CDR2 is SNEGSKA (reference sequence). The CDR3 loop reads CSARDPSGRSPYEQYF. The CDR3 region has the DNA TGCAGTGCTAGAGATCCCAGCGGGAGGAGCCCCTACGAGCAGTACTTC.

This rearrangement joins TRBV6-5 to TRBJ2-3; 8 positions match TRBD2. Germline trimming cut 7 bases from V and 4 bases from J; bases unmatched to any gene: 10. CDR1 is MNHEY, CDR2 SVGAGI, per germline. CDR3 size: 15 residues. In DNA form, the CDR3 reads TGTGCCAGCACCGCCAGCGGGAGAGTCGCAGATACGCAGTATTTT. Translation gives CASTASGRVADTQYF.

This clonotype was seen only a few times. The gene calls are TRBV7-3 and TRBJ2-3; 10 bases fit TRBD1. Germline lookup yields CDR1 SGHTA and CDR2 FQGTGA. The CDR3 loop spans 14 amino acids. V lost 3 bases to trimming and J lost 4 bases; unmatched junction nucleotides: 1. CDR3 loop: CASSFGTGADTQYF. CDR3 bases: TGTGCCAGCAGCTTTGGGACAGGGGCAGATACGCAGTATTTT.

The chain is built from TRBV7-2 and TRBJ1-4, with D perhaps TRBD1 (5 bases). Trimming stripped 1 base from V and 8 bases from J, with 11 bases between. The CDR3 runs 14 residues. Germline lookup yields CDR1 SGHTA and CDR2 FQGNSA. For the CDR3, the DNA is TGTGCCAGCAGCTTAGGGTCAAAGGGGGAAAAACTGTTTTTT. Translation gives CASSLGSKGEKLFF.

The rearrangement links TRBV7-2 to TRBJ2-3; TRBD2 aligns across 10 bases. The V segment lost 6 bases and the J segment 1 base; nucleotides outside the gene matches: 7. The CDR3 loop spans 16 amino acids. CDR1 is SGHTA and CDR2 is FQGNSA in the germline V gene. The CDR3 loop reads CASRLSGRAGTDTQYF. CDR3 nucleotides: TGTGCCAGCAGATTAAGCGGGAGGGCCGGCACAGATACGCAGTATTTT.

This chain links TRBV20-1 with TRBJ1-5; D is uncertain. This CDR3 is 16 amino acids long. Germline V gene lookup returns CDR1 DFQATT and CDR2 SNEGSKA (reference sequence). The V end was cut by 3 bases, the J end by 3 bases, with 18 bases between. The CDR3 nucleotides are TGCAGTGCTAGTACACCCTCGGACGCTGTCAATCAGCCCCAGCATTTT. It specifies CSASTPSDAVNQPQHF.

The V and J genes are TRBV5-1 and TRBJ2-1; possible D gene TRBD1, 6 bases. Germline V gene sequence: CDR1 SGHRS, CDR2 YFSETQ. This CDR3 has 15 residues. Trimming stripped 0 bases from V and 5 bases from J, with 12 bases between. CDR3 sequence: CASSLEGQPNNEQFF. The CDR3 coding sequence is TGCGCCAGCAGCTTGGAAGGACAGCCCAACAATGAGCAGTTCTTC. Looking up the rest from reference TRBV5-1 and TRBJ2-1 gives the full variable domain: KAGVTQTPRYLIKTRGQQVTLSCSPISGHRSVSWYQQTPGQGLQFLFEYFSETQRNKGNFPGRFSGRQFSNSRSEMNVSTLELGDSALYLCASSLEGQPNNEQFFGPGTRLTVL.

This clonotype was counted between two and nine times. The chain uses TRBV6-2 or TRBV6-3 and TRBJ1-1; 8 nucleotides match TRBD1. Germline V gene data show CDR1 as MNHEY and CDR2 as SVGEGT. The V gene end was trimmed by 0 bases and the J gene end by 4 bases; junction bases not matched to a gene: 4. The CDR3 sequence is 15 residues long. CDR3 nucleotides: TGTGCCAGCAGTTACTCGGCGGGACAGGTCACTGAAGCTTTCTTT. Residues: CASSYSAGQVTEAFF.

The rearrangement uses TRBV20-1 and TRBJ1-1; D unclear. The CDR3 loop spans 13 amino acids. V lost 6 bases and J 4 bases, leaving 15 bases between the germline ends. Per the germline V gene, CDR1 is DFQATT and CDR2 is SNEGSKA (reference sequence). The CDR3 DNA reads TGCAGTGCCAATGGTCCACCGGGCACTGAAGCTTTCTTT. This translates into CSANGPPGTEAFF.

This clonotype turned up a few times. DNA for the CDR3: TGCAGTGCTAGGCTCTACCCGCAAGCGGGTAGCTCCTACGAGCAGTACTTC. This codes for CSARLYPQAGSSYEQYF. V usage is TRBV20-1 and J usage is TRBJ2-7; tentative D call: TRBD2 (6 bases). The CDR3 runs 17 residues. V lost 3 bases and J lost 0, with 21 bases in between. Looked up from germline, CDR1 is DFQATT and CDR2 is SNEGSKA (reference sequence).

The chain employs TRBV29-1 and TRBJ2-4; weak D call: TRBD1 (6 bases). The V end lost 3 bases, the J end lost 5 bases, and 8 bases lay between the germline ends. The germline gives CDR1 SQVTM, CDR2 ANQGSEA. The CDR3 extends over 12 amino acids. The CDR3 sequence: CSVDPGENIQYF. CDR3 nucleotides: TGCAGCGTTGACCCAGGGGAAAACATTCAGTACTTC.

In its sample, this clonotype was seen a few times. The DNA for the CDR3 is TGCGCCAGCAGCGAAACTAGCGGGAGCAGGTACAATGAGCAGTTCTTC. Protein sequence: CASSETSGSRYNEQFF. This chain joins TRBV5-1 and TRBJ2-1; 11 nucleotides align to TRBD2. The germline V gene has CDR1 SGHRS and CDR2 YFSETQ. The ends lost 4 bases at V and 4 bases at J; junction bases unmatched: 7. The CDR3 has 16 residues.

Only a few counts were recorded for this clonotype. The V and J genes are TRBV20-1 and TRBJ2-7, with 8 nucleotides matching TRBD1. This CDR3 comprises 13 residues. CDR1 is DFQATT and CDR2 is SNEGSKA in the germline V gene (reference sequence). Germline trimming cut 6 bases from V and 6 bases from J; bases unmatched to any gene: 10. The DNA for the CDR3 is TGCAGTGCCACCTATGACAGGGGATTCGAGCAGTACTTC. Protein: CSATYDRGFEQYF.